The entry below describes one T cell receptor (beta chain). The data were obtained in a study of shared clonotypes between healthy human individuals. The CDR3 has 15 amino acids. Germline loops: CDR1 SGHTS, CDR2 YDEGEE. The ends were cut back, 3 bases at V and 10 bases at J, with 20 bases in the middle. For every subset, genomic DNA was evenly distributed across several immunoSEQ plates. As originally analysed: As immunoSEQ supplied junction-only sequences (without quality scores), filtering differed. Measured with immunoSEQ multiplex PCR; TCRdb has only the in-frame clones, and not every one. V, J and clone size derive from that table, while D and trimming were established from the DNA sequence. The table lists roughly 2 million clones, around 95% of them singletons. Donors had no recently reported acute infections or vaccinations and were HIV-negative.

The sequence came from a young man in good health. What was sequenced was naive CD4+ T cells sorted from blood. Subset defined: CD45RA+ positively selected. The chain combines TRBV5-8 with TRBJ1-5; D gene uncertain. CDR3 in amino acids: CASSSFSGSVIPQHF. In DNA form, the CDR3 reads TGTGCCAGCAGCTCCTTCTCGGGTTCCGTAATTCCCCAGCATTTT.